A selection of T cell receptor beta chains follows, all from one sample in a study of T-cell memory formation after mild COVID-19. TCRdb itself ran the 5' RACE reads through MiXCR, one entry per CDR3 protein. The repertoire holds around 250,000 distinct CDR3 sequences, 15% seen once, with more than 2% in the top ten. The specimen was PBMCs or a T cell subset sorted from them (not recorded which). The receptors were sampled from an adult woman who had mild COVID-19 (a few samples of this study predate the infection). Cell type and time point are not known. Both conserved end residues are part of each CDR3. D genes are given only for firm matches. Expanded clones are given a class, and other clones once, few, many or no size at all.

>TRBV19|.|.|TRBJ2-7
CASSIGGASDYEQYF
TGTGCCAGTAGTATAGGGGGGGCCTCTGACTACGAGCAGTACTTC
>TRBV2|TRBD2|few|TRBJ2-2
CASSPRSGGNTGELFF
TGTGCCAGCAGCCCTAGGAGCGGGGGAAACACCGGGGAGCTGTTTTTT
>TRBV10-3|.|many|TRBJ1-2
CAISGRGAGHYGYTF
TGTGCCATCAGCGGACGGGGGGCCGGGCACTATGGCTACACCTTC
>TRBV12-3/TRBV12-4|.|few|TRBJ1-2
CASSIPRGALDGYTF
TGTGCCAGCAGTATCCCAAGAGGGGCGTTGGATGGCTACACCTTC
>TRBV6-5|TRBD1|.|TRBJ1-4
CASSYQGAANEKLFF
TGTGCCAGCAGTTATCAGGGGGCCGCTAATGAAAAACTGTTTTTT
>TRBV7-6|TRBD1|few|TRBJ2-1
CASSWTPVGQGAVNEQFF
TGTGCCAGCAGCTGGACCCCGGTCGGACAGGGTGCAGTAAATGAGCAGTTCTTC
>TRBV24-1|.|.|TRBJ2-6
CATSEQSSGANVLTF
TGTGCCACCAGTGAGCAGAGCTCTGGGGCCAACGTCCTGACTTTC
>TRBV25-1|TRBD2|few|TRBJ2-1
CASSELAGGRNEQFF
TGTGCCAGCAGTGAATTAGCGGGGGGCCGGAATGAGCAGTTCTTC
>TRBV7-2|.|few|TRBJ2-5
CASSKSETQYF
TGTGCCAGCAGCAAATCGGAGACCCAGTACTTC
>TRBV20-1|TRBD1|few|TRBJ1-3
CSARDRGTGNTIYF
TGCAGTGCGCGGGACAGGGGAACTGGAAACACCATATATTTT
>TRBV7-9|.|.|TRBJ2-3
CASSLVREADTQYF
TGTGCCAGCAGCTTAGTCAGGGAGGCAGATACGCAGTATTTT
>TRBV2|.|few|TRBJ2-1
CASSETDEQFF
TGTGCCAGCAGTGAAACCGATGAGCAGTTCTTC
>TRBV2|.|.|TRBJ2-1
CASIPIGTQRTEQFF
TGTGCCAGCATCCCAATAGGGACGCAGAGAACTGAGCAGTTCTTC
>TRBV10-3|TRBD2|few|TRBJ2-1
CAISESLAGLNEQFF
TGTGCCATCAGTGAGTCGCTAGCGGGGCTCAATGAGCAGTTCTTC
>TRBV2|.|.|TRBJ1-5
CASRRQLGANQPQHF
TGTGCCAGCAGGAGGCAGTTGGGGGCCAATCAGCCCCAGCATTTT
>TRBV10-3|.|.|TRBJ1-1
CAIRKDWGNTEAFF
TGTGCCATCAGGAAAGACTGGGGCAACACTGAAGCTTTCTTT
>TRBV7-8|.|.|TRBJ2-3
CASSRRRDSVGTDTQYF
TGTGCCAGCAGCAGAAGGAGGGACAGCGTGGGCACAGATACGCAGTATTTT
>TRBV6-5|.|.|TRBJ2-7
CASSYTVGAYEQYF
TGTGCCAGCAGTTACACCGTAGGGGCTTACGAGCAGTACTTC
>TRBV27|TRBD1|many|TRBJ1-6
CASSLGTGVMSPLHF
TGTGCCAGCAGTTTAGGGACAGGGGTAATGTCACCCCTCCACTTT
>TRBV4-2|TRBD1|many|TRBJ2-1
CASGKVGGNDNEQFF
TGTGCCAGCGGAAAGGTAGGGGGCAACGACAATGAGCAGTTCTTC
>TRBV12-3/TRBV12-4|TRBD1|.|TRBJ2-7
CASSLVGTGVPPPYEQYF
TGTGCCAGCAGTTTAGTAGGGACAGGGGTCCCTCCCCCCTACGAGCAGTACTTC
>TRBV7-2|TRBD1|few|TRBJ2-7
CASSLATSRTGGFEQYF
TGTGCCAGCAGCTTAGCGACCTCTAGGACAGGGGGCTTCGAGCAGTACTTC
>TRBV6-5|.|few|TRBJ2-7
CASSYSWEGNHEQYF
TGTGCCAGCAGTTACTCTTGGGAAGGGAACCACGAGCAGTACTTC
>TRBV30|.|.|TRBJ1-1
CAWSLVGSVAMNTEAFF
TGTGCCTGGAGTTTAGTAGGGTCAGTTGCCATGAACACTGAAGCTTTCTTT
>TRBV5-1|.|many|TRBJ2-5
CASSLEGETQYF
TGTGCCAGCAGCTTAGAGGGGGAGACCCAGTACTTC
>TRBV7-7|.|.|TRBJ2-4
CASSERTWTVQYF
TGTGCTAGCAGCGAACGTACATGGACAGTTCAGTACTTC
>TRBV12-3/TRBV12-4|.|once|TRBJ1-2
CASSDYGYGYTF
TGTGCCAGCAGCGACTATGGCTATGGCTACACCTTC
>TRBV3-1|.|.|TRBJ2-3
CASSPGGAGGDTQYF
TGTGCCAGCAGCCCCGGTGGAGCGGGTGGAGATACGCAGTATTTT
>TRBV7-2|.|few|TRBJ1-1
CASTRDTVNTEAFF
TGTGCCAGCACGCGGGACACGGTGAACACTGAAGCTTTCTTT
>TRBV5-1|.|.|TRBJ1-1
CASSLVGDTEAFF
TGCGCCAGCAGCTTGGTAGGGGACACTGAAGCTTTCTTT
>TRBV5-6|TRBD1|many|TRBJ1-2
CASSLGQGGYGYTF
TGTGCCAGCAGCTTGGGACAGGGGGGCTATGGCTACACCTTC
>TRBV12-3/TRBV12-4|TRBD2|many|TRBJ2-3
CASSLGGSSDTQYF
TGTGCCAGCAGTTTAGGCGGGAGTTCAGATACGCAGTATTTT
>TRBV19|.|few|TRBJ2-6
CASSIVGANVLTF
TGTGCCAGTAGTATCGTTGGGGCCAACGTCCTGACTTTC
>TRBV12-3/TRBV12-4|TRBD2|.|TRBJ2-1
CASSLELAGGEQFF
TGTGCCAGCAGTTTAGAGTTAGCGGGAGGAGAGCAGTTCTTC
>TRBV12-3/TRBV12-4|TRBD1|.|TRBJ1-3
CANFRGDSGNTIYF
TGTGCCAACTTCAGGGGGGACTCTGGAAACACCATATATTTT
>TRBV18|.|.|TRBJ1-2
CASSPNYGVAYGYTF
TGTGCCAGCTCACCCAACTACGGGGTGGCATATGGCTACACCTTC
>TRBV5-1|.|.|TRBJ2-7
CASSLPAYEQYF
TGCGCCAGCAGCTTGCCGGCCTACGAGCAGTACTTC
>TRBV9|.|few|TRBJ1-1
CASSVLPRDTEAFF
TGTGCCAGCAGCGTCCTCCCTCGGGACACTGAAGCTTTCTTT
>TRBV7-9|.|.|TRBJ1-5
CASSSIDQPQHF
TGTGCCAGCAGCTCCATCGATCAGCCCCAGCATTTT
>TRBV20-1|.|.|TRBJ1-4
CSAIKGKVNEKLFF
TGCAGCGCTATAAAAGGGAAGGTTAATGAAAAACTGTTTTTT
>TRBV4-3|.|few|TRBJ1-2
CASSQEMVTNYGYTF
TGCGCCAGCAGCCAAGAAATGGTGACCAACTATGGCTACACCTTC
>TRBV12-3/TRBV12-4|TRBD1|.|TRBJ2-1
CASRGQGPYNEQFF
TGTGCCAGCAGGGGACAGGGCCCTTACAATGAGCAGTTCTTC
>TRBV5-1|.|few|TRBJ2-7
CASSLAGGYVYEQYF
TGCGCCAGCAGCTTGGCTGGGGGCTACGTCTACGAGCAGTACTTC
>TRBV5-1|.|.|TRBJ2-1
CASSLSGLGGTNEQFF
TGCGCCAGCAGCTTGAGTGGACTAGGGGGGACCAATGAGCAGTTCTTC
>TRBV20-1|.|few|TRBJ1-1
CSARDGGMNTEAFF
TGCAGTGCTAGAGATGGGGGGATGAACACTGAAGCTTTCTTT
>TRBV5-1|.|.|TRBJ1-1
CASSPEDKNTEAFF
TGCGCCAGCAGCCCCGAGGACAAGAACACTGAAGCTTTCTTT
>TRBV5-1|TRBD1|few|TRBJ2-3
CASSFDRDGTQYF
TGCGCCAGCAGCTTTGACAGGGACGGGACGCAGTATTTT
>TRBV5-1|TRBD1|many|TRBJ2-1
CASSGGQGQPLYNEQFF
TGCGCCAGCAGCGGGGGACAGGGCCAACCCCTCTACAATGAGCAGTTCTTC
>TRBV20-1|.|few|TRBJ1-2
CSAPETRSIWGLRGYTF
TGCAGTGCCCCTGAGACCCGTTCCATTTGGGGTCTGCGTGGCTACACCTTC